This TCR beta chain was sequenced for a study of PD-1 blockade in classical Hodgkin lymphoma. General study findings and limits: When nivolumab was started under 1 year after ASCT, patients were excluded. When set against healthy donors, newly diagnosed patients were reported to show lower baseline TCR diversity. Still unresolved is the cause of the repertoire differences, which may be disease activity or prior therapy.

The CDR3 has 15 amino acids. CDR1 is SGHRS, CDR2 YFSETQ, per germline. Trimming took 0 bases from V and 7 from J; bases not matched to a gene: 3. Described time point: cycle 4 day 1 (C4D1), after 5 to 7 weeks of nivolumab. The patients all showed relapse after autologous stem cell transplantation, while their brentuximab vedotin exposure varied. Magnetic negative selection was used to purify CD4+ T cells from thawed PBMCs. As to this clone: Its antigen is currently unknown.

Data came from immunoSEQ multiplex PCR; TCRdb stores just in-frame clones and leaves some out. The sample has about 30,000 clones, approximately 81% seen once. The sample here was CD4+ T cells from blood, taken before the fourth cycle of nivolumab. The sequence derives from a human donor with classical Hodgkin lymphoma. The chain is built from TRBV5-1 and TRBJ1-5; TRBD1 aligns across 11 bases. CDR3 nucleotide sequence: TGCGCCAGCAGCTTGGCTGGGACAGGGGGGCAGCCCCAGCATTTT. The encoded protein is CASSLAGTGGQPQHF.